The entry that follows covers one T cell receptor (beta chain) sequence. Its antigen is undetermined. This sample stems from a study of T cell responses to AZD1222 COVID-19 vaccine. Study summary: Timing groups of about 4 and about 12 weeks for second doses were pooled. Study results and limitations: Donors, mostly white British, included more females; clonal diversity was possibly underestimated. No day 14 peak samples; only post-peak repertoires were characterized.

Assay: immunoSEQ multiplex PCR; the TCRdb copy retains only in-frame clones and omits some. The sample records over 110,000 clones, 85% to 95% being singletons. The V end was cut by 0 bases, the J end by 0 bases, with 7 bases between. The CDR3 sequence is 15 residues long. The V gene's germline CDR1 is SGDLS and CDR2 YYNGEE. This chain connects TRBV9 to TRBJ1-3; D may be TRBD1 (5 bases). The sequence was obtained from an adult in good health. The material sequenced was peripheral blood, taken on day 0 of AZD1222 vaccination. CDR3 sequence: CASSVGGSSGNTIYF. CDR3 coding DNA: TGTGCCAGCAGCGTAGGGGGGAGCTCTGGAAACACCATATATTTT.